The T cell receptor beta chain described here comes from a study of blood T cell repertoires in COVID-19. The V gene's germline CDR1 is MGHDK and CDR2 SYGVNS. Between the trimmed V and J ends, which lost 3 bases and 6 bases, there was a span of 9 bases. The length of the CDR3 is 13 residues. TCRdb's table, derived via immunoSEQ multiplex PCR, lists solely in-frame clones and lacks some. The data contain under 300,000 clones, approximately 84% of them singletons. Sequencing was done on a sample of PBMCs or T cells enriched from blood (not recorded which). The chain links TRBV25-1 to TRBJ2-1; D is undetermined. The TCR was taken from a middle-aged woman with acute COVID-19. The CDR3 spells CASSDNRPNEQFF. The CDR3 DNA reads as TGTGCCAGCAGTGATAACAGACCCAATGAGCAGTTCTTC.